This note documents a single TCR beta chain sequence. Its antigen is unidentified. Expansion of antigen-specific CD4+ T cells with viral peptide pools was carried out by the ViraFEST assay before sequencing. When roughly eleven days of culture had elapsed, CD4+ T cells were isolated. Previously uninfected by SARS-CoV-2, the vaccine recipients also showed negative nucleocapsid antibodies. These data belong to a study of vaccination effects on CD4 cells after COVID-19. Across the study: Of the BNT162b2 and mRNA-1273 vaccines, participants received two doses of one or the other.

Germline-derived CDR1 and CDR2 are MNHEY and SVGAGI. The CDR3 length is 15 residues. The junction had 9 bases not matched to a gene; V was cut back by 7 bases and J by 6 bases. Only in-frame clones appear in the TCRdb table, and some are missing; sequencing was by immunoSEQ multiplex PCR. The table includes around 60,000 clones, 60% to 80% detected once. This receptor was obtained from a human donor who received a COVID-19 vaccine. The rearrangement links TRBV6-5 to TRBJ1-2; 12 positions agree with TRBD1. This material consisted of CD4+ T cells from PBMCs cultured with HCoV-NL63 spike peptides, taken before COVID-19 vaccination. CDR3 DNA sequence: TGTGCCAGCACGAGGGGAGGGACAGGGGGCGATGGCTACACCTTC. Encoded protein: CASTRGGTGGDGYTF.